The subject of this entry is one TCR beta chain. The target antigen is unknown. The sample is drawn from a study of OX40 agonist ivuxolimab in advanced cancers. Study at large: Administration of intravenous ivuxolimab to patients occurred every 2 weeks at 0.01 to 10 mg/kg. Dose-escalation cases comprised hepatocellular carcinoma, melanoma, renal cell or head and neck cancer. Overall study results and limits: Among patients with partial responses at 0.1-3.0 mg/kg, clonal expansion was among the lowest.

Data came from immunoSEQ multiplex PCR; TCRdb stores just in-frame clones and leaves some out. The data show 52,000 or so clones, with roughly 92% seen just once and around 12% held by the top ten. This CDR3 has 15 residues. CDR1 and CDR2 from the germline V gene are SGHNT and YENEEA. V was pared by 3 bases and J by 4 bases, with 8 bases of the junction left unmatched. The clonotype was recovered from an adult with an advanced solid tumor such as melanoma, head and neck, liver or kidney cancer. The sequencing used CD4+ or CD8+ T cells sorted from blood, collected in a trial of the OX40 agonist ivuxolimab. The V call is TRBV11-3, the J call TRBJ2-7; 8 positions agree with TRBD2. DNA for the CDR3: TGTGCCAGCAGCTTCGGGGGGGGCAGGGAATACGAGCAGTACTTC. It specifies CASSFGGGREYEQYF. Together with reference TRBV11-3 and TRBJ2-7, the CDR3 gives the full variable domain: EAGVVQSPRYKIIEKKQPVAFWCNPISGHNTLYWYLQNLGQGPELLIRYENEEAVDDSQLPKDRFSAERLKGVDSTLKIQPAELGDSAVYLCASSFGGGREYEQYFGPGTRLTVT.